This T cell receptor (beta chain) was documented in a study of response to subunit inactivated influenza vaccine. The CDR3 covers 17 residues. V shed 3 bases and J 4 bases; nucleotides not matched to a gene: 9. Germline CDR1 reads SGHVS; CDR2 reads FNYEAQ. TCRdb recomputed calls from the RT-PCR reads with MiXCR, one row per CDR3 protein. Of about 530,000 distinct CDR3 sequences listed, over 10% were seen once; the top ten hold about an eighth. The specimen was PBMCs from blood, collected roughly 48 days after vaccination. The rearrangement joins TRBV7-6 to TRBJ2-2, with TRBD1 identical over 9 bases. This sequence was found in a man between 50 and 59 years old who received an inactivated influenza vaccine. The CDR3 DNA reads TGTGCCAGCAGCTTTGCCGGGACAGGGACATTCACCGGGGAGCTGTTTTTT. Its protein product is CASSFAGTGTFTGELFF.